The 5 T cell receptor beta chains listed next were all sequenced from one sample in a study of shared clonotypes between healthy human individuals (TCRdb year 2020). Libraries were prepared through the immunoSEQ multiplex PCR assay. This immuneACCESS table, as held by TCRdb, lists in-frame sequences with V and J called but not all clones. Of the missing ones, under half trace to an unresolved V gene in checked studies; the others have no known cause. This sample comprises under 300,000 clones, about 69% of them detected only once. 11% of the sample rests with the top ten. Sequences were obtained from memory CD4+ T cells sorted from blood. This sample's cell subset or site label indicates: CD45RA-negative fraction. The source of these receptors is a man aged 25 to 40 in good health.

This sequence joins TRBV4-1 and TRBJ2-7; TRBD2 matches 9 bases. Germline CDR1 reads MGHRA; CDR2 reads YSYEKL. Germline trimming cut 6 bases from V and 2 bases from J; bases unmatched to any gene: 8. The CDR3 sequence is 15 residues long. As DNA, the CDR3 is TGCGCCAGCAGTCCTGGGGGACTAGCCGCCTACGAGCAGTACTTC. This encodes CASSPGGLAAYEQYF.

The V call is TRBV29-1, the J call TRBJ2-7; 10 nucleotides agree with TRBD1. In germline, CDR1 is SQVTM, CDR2 ANQGSEA. With V trimmed by 8 bases and J by 2 bases, 6 bases remained unmatched. The CDR3 is 13 amino acids. CDR3 coding DNA: TGCAGCTTCCGGACAGGGGGGCCCTACGAGCAGTACTTC. It encodes CSFRTGGPYEQYF.

V and J are TRBV10-3 and TRBJ2-5; D gene uncertain. The CDR3 length is 13 residues. Germline CDR1 and CDR2: ENHRY and SYGVKD. The V gene lost 2 bases and the J gene lost 2 bases, with 6 bases spanning the gap. Written as DNA, the CDR3 is TGTGCCATCAGTGAGCTCAGACAAGAGACCCAGTACTTC. This translates into CAISELRQETQYF.

The chain couples TRBV2 to TRBJ1-3, with unresolved D. The CDR3 totals 13 residues. Deletions cut 7 bases from V and 2 bases from J, with 9 bases between. The germline gives CDR1 SNHLY, CDR2 FYNNEI. The CDR3: CASKGLPGNTIYF. The CDR3 DNA reads TGTGCCAGCAAGGGTCTTCCTGGAAACACCATATATTTT.

V gene TRBV4-2 combines with J gene TRBJ2-2; 11 bases are a match to TRBD2. The CDR3 is 16 residues long. The germline V gene has CDR1 LGHNA and CDR2 YNFKEQ. V was clipped by 5 bases and J by 3 bases; unmatched bases: 5. CDR3 residues: CASSLGLAGDTGELFF. DNA of the CDR3: TGTGCCAGCAGCTTAGGACTAGCGGGTGACACCGGGGAGCTGTTTTTT.